The subject of this entry is one T cell receptor (beta chain). No antigen is known for it. The source of the sample is a study of T cell clonotyping in hematopoietic cell transplantation. Recipient blood drawn about 28 days pretransplant and days 30, 100, 180 after. CDR1 SNHLY and CDR2 FYNNEI come from the germline V gene. Trimming pared 3 bases from V and 1 base from J, leaving 9 bases between. There are 15 residues in the CDR3. Profiled with immunoSEQ multiplex PCR; TCRdb holds only in-frame clones, not every one. Among about 15,000 clones listed, 70% to 90% were seen once. The study, taken as a whole, reports: Without cell sorting, CD4 versus CD8 contributions remain unresolved. Graft donor and pretransplant recipient Inverse Simpson Index values predicted broader posttransplant TCR diversity.

J is TRBJ1-4 and V is TRBV2, with D unclear. The starting material was PBMCs, obtained 100 days after allogeneic stem cell transplant. The sequence derives from a male patient aged 60-70 years who had an allogeneic stem cell transplant from a related donor, so the T cells may come from the graft donor. Some clones in this sample may be carry-over from other donors' samples. The CDR3 nucleotides read TGTGCCAGCAGTGACGGAGAGTTAACTAATGAAAAACTGTTTTTT. It translates to CASSDGELTNEKLFF.